Presented here are 20 T cell receptor beta chains from one specimen sequenced in a study of blood T cell repertoires in COVID-19. Measured with immunoSEQ multiplex PCR; TCRdb has only the in-frame clones, and not every one. The sample holds some 150,000 clones; 65% to 90% are singletons and the top ten take roughly 15%. Source material: PBMCs or T cells enriched from blood (not recorded which). These receptors all come from a man aged 50 to 60 who had recovered from COVID-19.

The rearrangement joins TRBV5-1 to TRBJ1-5, with 9 bases identical to TRBD1. The V and J ends lost 0 bases and 3 bases, in that order; junction bases with no gene match: 1. Germline CDR1 reads SGHRS; CDR2 reads YFSETQ. The CDR3 loop spans 15 amino acids. CDR3 region: CASSLGDRDNQPQHF. For the CDR3, the DNA is TGCGCCAGCAGCTTGGGGGACAGGGACAATCAGCCCCAGCATTTT.

The V gene is TRBV11-2, the J gene TRBJ1-2, with D possibly matching TRBD1 (5 bases). CDR3 length: 15 amino acids. Trimming cost V 0 bases and J 5 bases, with 13 bases left between them. The germline CDR1 and CDR2 sequences are SGHAT and FQNNGV. CDR3 DNA sequence: TGTGCCAGCAGCTTAGATAGCGGGGCCGGATATGGCTACACCTTC. Residues: CASSLDSGAGYGYTF.

V usage is TRBV29-1 and J usage is TRBJ2-6; the D is unclear. The germline V gene encodes CDR1 SQVTM and CDR2 ANQGSEA. This CDR3 contains 13 residues. The CDR3 bases are TGCAGTATTGCCAGCTCTGGGGCCAACGTCCTGACTTTC. It encodes CSIASSGANVLTF.

The chain carries TRBV28 and TRBJ1-6; TRBD1 is a possible D gene (5 bases). This CDR3 region has 12 residues. Germline V gene lookup returns CDR1 MDHEN and CDR2 SYDVKM. V lost 5 bases and J lost 11, with 10 bases in between. CDR3 protein: CASSNRNPPLHF. In nucleotides, the CDR3 is TGTGCCAGCAGTAACAGGAATCCACCCCTCCACTTT.

The gene calls are TRBV7-2 and TRBJ2-7, with 9 bases lining up with TRBD1. The V gene's germline CDR1 is SGHTA and CDR2 FQGNSA. The CDR3 covers 14 residues. The junction had 7 bases not matched to a gene; V was cut back by 5 bases and J by 5 bases. The CDR3 DNA reads TGTGCCAGCAGCCTTAGCACAGGGGGCCACGAGCAGTACTTC. Its translation is CASSLSTGGHEQYF.

The J gene is TRBJ1-2, the V gene TRBV30; D is possibly TRBD1 (5 bases). Trimming removed 4 bases at V and 8 bases at J, with 17 bases between. The CDR3 runs to 13 residues. Germline-derived CDR1 and CDR2 are GTSNPN and SVGIG (reference sequence). The DNA of the CDR3 is TGTGCCTGGACCAGGGCAGGAGTAAGCGGCTACACCTTC. This codes for CAWTRAGVSGYTF.

The V gene is TRBV18, the J gene TRBJ2-1; the match to TRBD2 covers 10 bases. The CDR3 runs to 17 residues. V was pared by 5 bases and J by 3 bases, with 10 bases of the junction left unmatched. CDR1 and CDR2 (germline): KGHSH, LQKENI. CDR3 residues: CASSAAEASGSYNEQFF. The CDR3 DNA follows: TGTGCCAGCTCAGCCGCAGAGGCTAGCGGGAGCTACAATGAGCAGTTCTTC.

The chain uses TRBV5-1 and TRBJ1-4, with D hard to call. V lost 1 base to trimming and J lost 8 bases, with 12 bases between them. The CDR3 covers 14 residues. Germline V CDR1 and CDR2: SGHRS, YFSETQ. DNA for the CDR3: TGCGCCAGCAGCTTGTCCCTAGGAGGCGAAAAACTGTTTTTT. Protein: CASSLSLGGEKLFF.

The J gene is TRBJ1-3, the V gene TRBV12-2; whether TRBD1, the table's D call, matches the DNA was not checked. TRBV12-2 is a pseudogene locus. The CDR3 extends over 17 amino acids. CDR3 sequence: CASRLAGVTGAGNTIYF. In nucleotides, the CDR3 is TGTGCAAGTCGCTTAGCGGGCGTGACAGGGGCTGGAAACACCATATATTTT.

This chain joins TRBV5-6 and TRBJ2-7; D not resolved. The CDR3 loop spans 13 amino acids. Trimming cost V 0 bases and J 0 bases, with 4 bases left between them. Germline CDR1 SGHDT, CDR2 YYEEEE. CDR3 coding DNA: TGTGCCAGCAGCTTGGGGAGCTCCTACGAGCAGTACTTC. It encodes CASSLGSSYEQYF.

This chain links TRBV3-1 (or the pseudogene TRBV3-2) with TRBJ1-3, with no clear D. The CDR3 has 20 residues. Germline CDR1 reads LGHDT; CDR2 reads YNNKEL (reference sequence). Trimming took off 0 bases at V and 0 bases at J, with 21 bases between the two ends. As DNA, the CDR3 is TGTGCCAGCAGCCAAGATAGAAGAGGGTACAGAGCCTCCTCTGGAAACACCATATATTTT. This gives the protein CASSQDRRGYRASSGNTIYF.

This sequence joins TRBV18 and TRBJ1-2; D is undetermined. The CDR3 has 13 amino acids. V shed 3 bases and J shed 6 bases, with 11 bases lying between them. The V gene's germline CDR1 is KGHSH and CDR2 LQKENI. CDR3 DNA sequence: TGTGCCAGCTCACCGCGTACAGACCATGGCTACACCTTC. Translated, it gives CASSPRTDHGYTF.

The chain carries TRBV6-5 and TRBJ1-6; 11 bases agree with TRBD1. Per germline, CDR1 MNHEY and CDR2 SVGAGI. The junction had 4 bases not matched to a gene; V was cut back by 6 bases and J by 6 bases. This CDR3 contains 15 residues. The DNA for the CDR3 is TGTGCCAGCAGCGAGGGGACAGGGGGTAATTCACCCCTCCACTTT. It yields the protein CASSEGTGGNSPLHF.

The CDR3 region is CASSMARGRTEAFF. CDR3 DNA sequence: TGTGCCAGTAGTATGGCCAGGGGTCGAACTGAAGCTTTCTTT. V and J are TRBV19 and TRBJ1-1, with a weak D call TRBD1 (6 bases). This CDR3 contains 14 residues. Deletions cut 3 bases from V and 5 bases from J, with 13 bases between. Germline V CDR1 and CDR2: LNHDA, SQIVND (reference sequence).

The rearrangement joins TRBV7-9 to TRBJ2-7, with no clear D. This CDR3 is 16 amino acids long. The germline gives CDR1 SEHNR, CDR2 FQNEAQ (reference sequence). Trimming left V 1 base short and J 2 bases short, with 15 bases between. CDR3 nucleotides: TGTGCCAGCAGCTTAGAAATGTTGGGCAGTACCTACGAGCAGTACTTC. Translating it yields CASSLEMLGSTYEQYF.

The chain uses TRBV6-5 and TRBJ2-7, with 9 positions matching TRBD1. From germline, CDR1 is MNHEY and CDR2 SVGAGI. This CDR3 comprises 13 residues. With V trimmed by 6 bases and J by 7 bases, 7 bases remained unmatched. The CDR3: CASRRDRAGEQYF. As DNA, the CDR3 is TGTGCCAGCAGGCGGGACAGGGCGGGTGAGCAGTACTTC.

The J gene is TRBJ1-2, the V gene TRBV28; a weak D match, TRBD1 (5 bases). V was shortened by 6 bases and J by 4 bases, with 15 bases between the two germline ends. The CDR3 is made up of 14 amino acids. Germline V CDR1 and CDR2: MDHEN, SYDVKM. The CDR3 coding sequence is TGTGCCAGCAGCCCCGCAGGGTCGGGCTATGGCTACACCTTC. The encoded protein is CASSPAGSGYGYTF.

The chain recombines TRBV3-1 (or the pseudogene TRBV3-2) with TRBJ2-5; 8 bases align to TRBD2. The germline V gene has CDR1 LGHDT and CDR2 YNNKEL (reference sequence). There are 16 residues in the CDR3. Trimming cost V 0 bases and J 5 bases; bases outside gene matches: 8. The CDR3: CASSQEGSGGWETQYF. The CDR3, as DNA: TGTGCCAGCAGCCAAGAGGGCAGCGGGGGTTGGGAGACCCAGTACTTC.

V usage is TRBV6-5 and J usage is TRBJ1-6; D remains ambiguous. Trimming left V 6 bases short and J 4 bases short, with 10 bases between. CDR1 is MNHEY, CDR2 SVGAGI, per germline. This CDR3 is 14 amino acids long. DNA of the CDR3: TGTGCCAGCAGAGGACCGGGGTATAATTCACCCCTCCACTTT. Protein: CASRGPGYNSPLHF.

The chain joins TRBV5-1 to TRBJ2-2, with 9 bases fitting TRBD2. Germline CDR1 is SGHRS and CDR2 is YFSETQ. V was pared by 0 bases and J by 6 bases, with 6 bases of the junction left unmatched. The CDR3 loop spans 16 amino acids. The CDR3 protein is CASSLEASGAAGELFF. The CDR3 DNA sequence: TGCGCCAGCAGCTTGGAAGCTAGCGGGGCAGCCGGGGAGCTGTTTTTT. The full variable domain, its missing parts supplied by reference TRBV5-1 and TRBJ2-2, is KAGVTQTPRYLIKTRGQQVTLSCSPISGHRSVSWYQQTPGQGLQFLFEYFSETQRNKGNFPGRFSGRQFSNSRSEMNVSTLELGDSALYLCASSLEASGAAGELFFGEGSRLTVL.